This record covers a single TCR beta chain. This entry is derived from a study of blood T cell repertoires in COVID-19. As for the study in general: The origin of the acute and convalescent COVID-19 samples was the United States, Italy and Spain.

In the source study's methods: Reference gene primer amplification in the assay estimated nucleated cell counts. Assay: immunoSEQ multiplex PCR; the TCRdb copy retains only in-frame clones and omits some. V and J calls and clone size are given by that table; D and trimming were obtained from the DNA. This sample has roughly 340,000 clones, with over 75% found just once. J was trimmed by 1 base and V by 4 bases; bases with no gene match: 6. The CDR3 is made up of 15 amino acids. Germline CDR1 MNHEY, CDR2 SMNVEV (reference sequence). Resolution of symptoms, clearance, or two negative PCRs was present in recovered Cohort 3 donors.

V usage is TRBV27 and J usage is TRBJ1-2; TRBD1 aligns across 7 bases. Source material: PBMCs or T cells enriched from blood (not recorded which). The source of this sequence is a man younger than 30 who had recovered from COVID-19. CDR3 sequence reads: CASSSSGGVNYGYTF. The CDR3 region has the DNA TGTGCCAGCAGTTCATCAGGGGGGGTTAACTATGGCTACACCTTC.